Given below is one T cell receptor (beta chain) in context. The antigen remains undetermined. This sample was included in a study of identical twins. Points from the study as a whole: For out-of-frame beta sequences, excess twin sharing was weaker.

The CDR3 loop spans 15 amino acids. V lost 4 bases and J 4 bases, leaving 17 bases between the germline ends. Germline V CDR1 and CDR2: PRHDT, FYEKMQ (reference sequence). One entry per CDR3 protein, called by TCRdb with MiXCR from the 5' RACE reads. The sample lists under 300,000 distinct CDR3 sequences, around 6.5% occurring once. The same specimen was also included in a second study, on T cells expressing NK-cell markers. In that study: CD3+CD56+NKG2C+, CD3+CD56+NKG2C- and CD3+CD56-NKG2C+ T cells, once sorted, supplied the TCR beta repertoires. HCMV serostatus: most of the eight sequenced donors positive, one negative.

The sequenced sample was CD8+ T cells sorted from blood. The sequence was collected from a young woman in good health. The rearrangement joins TRBV13 to TRBJ2-7, with D perhaps given as TRBD1 or TRBD2 (5 bases each). CDR3 loop: CASSSPGRRGYEQYF. CDR3 nucleotide sequence: TGTGCCAGCAGCTCCCCGGGACGTCGAGGATACGAGCAGTACTTC.